The text below deals with one T cell receptor beta chain. A quantity of about 0.5 to 1 ug RNA underwent reverse transcription using random hexamers. From the immunoSEQ multiplex PCR reads, TCRdb called clonotypes with MiXCR, one entry per CDR3 protein. The data show 95,000 to 150,000 distinct CDR3 sequences, 90% to 95% seen once. This sample stems from a study of CD8 T cells in Susac syndrome. The CDR3 runs to 14 residues. V shed 5 bases and J shed 6 bases, with 14 bases lying between them. Germline loops: CDR1 LGHNT, CDR2 FRNRAP. The V call is TRBV12-5, the J call TRBJ2-1; D uncertain. Source material: CD4+ T cells from PBMCs. This receptor was obtained from a human donor in good health. The CDR3 coding sequence is TGTGCTAGTGGTCCTTCCCTGACTGTCAATGAGCAGTTCTTC. It translates to CASGPSLTVNEQFF.